These T cell receptor beta chains were read from a single sample in a study of blood T cell repertoires in COVID-19. Sequencing used immunoSEQ multiplex PCR; TCRdb keeps in-frame clones, though not all of them. The data contain 300,000 to 350,000 clones, about nine tenths of them singletons. Sequencing was performed on peripheral blood. The receptors derive from a man in his thirties or forties with COVID-19, enrolled during active disease. CDR3s include the opening cysteine and the closing phenylalanine or tryptophan. Each record gives: clone size, J gene, V gene, D gene, CDR3 protein, CDR3 DNA. D genes are given only for firm matches. Size is stated for part of the rows, as once, few or many counts, or as a class when the clone is expanded.

clone size: -; J gene: TRBJ2-7; V gene: TRBV27; D gene: TRBD2; CDR3 protein: CASHSFGGRASYEQYF; CDR3 DNA: TGTGCCAGCCACAGCTTCGGCGGGAGGGCTTCCTACGAGCAGTACTTC
clone size: -; J gene: TRBJ1-1; V gene: TRBV28; D gene: -; CDR3 protein: CASSPERGWMNTEAFF; CDR3 DNA: TGTGCCAGCAGTCCCGAGCGGGGTTGGATGAACACTGAAGCTTTCTTT
clone size: -; J gene: TRBJ2-7; V gene: TRBV30; D gene: -; CDR3 protein: CAWSVGFGSYEQYF; CDR3 DNA: TGTGCCTGGAGTGTGGGCTTCGGAAGCTACGAGCAGTACTTC
clone size: -; J gene: TRBJ1-5; V gene: TRBV19; D gene: -; CDR3 protein: CASSLGQGRYNQPQHF; CDR3 DNA: TGTGCCAGTAGTCTGGGGCAGGGAAGATACAATCAGCCCCAGCATTTT
clone size: once; J gene: TRBJ2-1; V gene: TRBV9; D gene: TRBD1; CDR3 protein: CASSAGTGNNEQFF; CDR3 DNA: TGTGCCAGCAGCGCCGGGACAGGGAACAATGAGCAGTTCTTC
clone size: -; J gene: TRBJ2-5; V gene: TRBV14; D gene: TRBD1; CDR3 protein: CASSQRWTGTPQETQYF; CDR3 DNA: TGTGCCAGCAGCCAGCGATGGACAGGGACACCCCAAGAGACCCAGTACTTC
clone size: -; J gene: TRBJ2-5; V gene: TRBV7-7; D gene: TRBD2; CDR3 protein: CASSLGTSVETQYF; CDR3 DNA: TGTGCCAGCAGCTTAGGGACTAGCGTTGAGACCCAGTACTTC
clone size: -; J gene: TRBJ2-1; V gene: TRBV14; D gene: TRBD2; CDR3 protein: CASSQSWLAGGDEQFF; CDR3 DNA: TGTGCCAGCAGCCAATCTTGGCTAGCGGGGGGCGATGAGCAGTTCTTC
clone size: -; J gene: TRBJ2-4; V gene: TRBV28; D gene: TRBD2; CDR3 protein: CASRITTSGMDIQYF; CDR3 DNA: TGTGCCAGCAGAATCACCACTAGCGGGATGGACATTCAGTACTTC
clone size: -; J gene: TRBJ2-7; V gene: TRBV6-5; D gene: -; CDR3 protein: CASSPPGYDNYEQYF; CDR3 DNA: TGTGCCAGCAGCCCCCCCGGATATGACAATTACGAGCAGTACTTC
clone size: -; J gene: TRBJ2-7; V gene: TRBV7-9; D gene: TRBD1; CDR3 protein: CASSHRTGKFYEQYF; CDR3 DNA: TGTGCCAGCAGCCACAGGACAGGGAAGTTCTACGAGCAGTACTTC
clone size: -; J gene: TRBJ2-2; V gene: TRBV7-3; D gene: TRBD2; CDR3 protein: CASSDYYLGLAGGPNTGELFF; CDR3 DNA: TGTGCCAGCAGCGATTACTACCTGGGGCTAGCGGGGGGCCCTAACACCGGGGAGCTGTTTTTT
clone size: -; J gene: TRBJ1-2; V gene: TRBV7-2; D gene: TRBD1; CDR3 protein: CASSFQTGGVYGYTF; CDR3 DNA: TGTGCCAGCAGCTTCCAGACAGGGGGTGTCTATGGCTACACCTTC
clone size: -; J gene: TRBJ1-6; V gene: TRBV5-1; D gene: TRBD1; CDR3 protein: CASNSGTGPPLHF; CDR3 DNA: TGCGCCAGCAATTCCGGGACAGGTCCACCCCTCCACTTT
clone size: -; J gene: TRBJ1-1; V gene: TRBV5-1; D gene: TRBD1; CDR3 protein: CASSGTGMNTEAFF; CDR3 DNA: TGCGCCAGCAGCGGGACAGGGATGAACACTGAAGCTTTCTTT
clone size: -; J gene: TRBJ2-1; V gene: TRBV28; D gene: -; CDR3 protein: CASSPPGRDQQFF; CDR3 DNA: TGTGCCAGCAGTCCCCCGGGGCGGGATCAGCAGTTCTTC